The source of this T cell receptor (beta chain) is a study of T cell responses to AZD1222 COVID-19 vaccine. Study-level points and caveats: Among the donors, most were white British and more were female, and clonal diversity was possibly underestimated.

This clone was observed a handful of times. Its antigen remains unknown. This CDR3 has 14 amino acids. The V gene's germline CDR1 is MNHEY and CDR2 SVGAGI. V lost 6 bases, J lost 0 bases, and 9 bases lay in between. Repertoires were generated with immunoSEQ multiplex PCR, while TCRdb's copy carries only in-frame clones and drops some. The sample records 95,000 to 150,000 clones, 80% to 95% being singletons. The sequence came from an adult in good health. This material consisted of peripheral blood, taken on day 0 of AZD1222 vaccination. The V gene is TRBV6-5, the J gene TRBJ1-3; D is uncertain. This CDR3 reads CASRTDFSGNTIYF. The CDR3 bases are TGTGCCAGCAGGACGGATTTCTCTGGAAACACCATATATTTT.